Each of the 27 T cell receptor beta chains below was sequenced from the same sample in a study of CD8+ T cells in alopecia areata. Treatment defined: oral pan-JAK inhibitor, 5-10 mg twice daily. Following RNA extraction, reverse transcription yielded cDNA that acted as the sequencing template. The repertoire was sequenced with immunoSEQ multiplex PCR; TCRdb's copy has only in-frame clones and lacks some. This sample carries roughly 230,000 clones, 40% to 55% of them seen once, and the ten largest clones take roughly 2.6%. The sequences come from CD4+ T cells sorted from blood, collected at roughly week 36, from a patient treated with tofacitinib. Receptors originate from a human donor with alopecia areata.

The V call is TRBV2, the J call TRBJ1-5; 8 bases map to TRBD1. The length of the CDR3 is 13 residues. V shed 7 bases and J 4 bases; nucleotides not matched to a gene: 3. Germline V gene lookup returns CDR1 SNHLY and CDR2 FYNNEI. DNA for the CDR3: TGTGCCAGCAAGGGACAGGAGAATCAGCCCCAGCATTTT. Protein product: CASKGQENQPQHF.

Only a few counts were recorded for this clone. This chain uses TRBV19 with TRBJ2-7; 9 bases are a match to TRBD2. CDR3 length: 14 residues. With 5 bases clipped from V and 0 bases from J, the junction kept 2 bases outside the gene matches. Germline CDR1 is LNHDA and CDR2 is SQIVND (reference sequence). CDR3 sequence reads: CASSAAGGSYEQYF. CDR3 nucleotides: TGTGCCAGTAGTGCAGCGGGAGGCTCCTACGAGCAGTACTTC.

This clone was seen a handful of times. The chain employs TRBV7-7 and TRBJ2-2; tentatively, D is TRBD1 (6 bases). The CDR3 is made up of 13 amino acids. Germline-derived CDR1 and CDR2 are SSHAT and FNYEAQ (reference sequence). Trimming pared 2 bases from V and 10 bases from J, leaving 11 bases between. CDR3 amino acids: CASSLIGQLELFF. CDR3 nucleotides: TGTGCCAGCAGCTTAATCGGACAGTTGGAGCTGTTTTTT.

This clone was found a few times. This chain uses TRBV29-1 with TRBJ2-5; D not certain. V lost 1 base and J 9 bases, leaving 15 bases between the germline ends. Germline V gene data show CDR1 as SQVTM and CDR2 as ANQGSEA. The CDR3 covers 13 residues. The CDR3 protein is CSVEVPAGPAQYF. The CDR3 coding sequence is TGCAGCGTTGAAGTCCCCGCCGGGCCCGCCCAGTACTTC.

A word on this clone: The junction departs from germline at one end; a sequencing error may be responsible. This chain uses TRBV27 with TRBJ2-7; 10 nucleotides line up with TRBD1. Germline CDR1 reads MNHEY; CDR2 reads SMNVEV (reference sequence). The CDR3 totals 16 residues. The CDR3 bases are TGTGCCAACAGTTTGCGTGGGACAGGGGTGTACCATGAGCAGTACTTC. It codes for CANSLRGTGVYHEQYF.

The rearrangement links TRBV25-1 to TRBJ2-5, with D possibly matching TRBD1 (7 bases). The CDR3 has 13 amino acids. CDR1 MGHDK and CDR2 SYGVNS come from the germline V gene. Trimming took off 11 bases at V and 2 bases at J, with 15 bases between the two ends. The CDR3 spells CACGTALQETQYF. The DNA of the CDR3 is TGTGCCTGCGGGACAGCACTGCAAGAGACCCAGTACTTC.

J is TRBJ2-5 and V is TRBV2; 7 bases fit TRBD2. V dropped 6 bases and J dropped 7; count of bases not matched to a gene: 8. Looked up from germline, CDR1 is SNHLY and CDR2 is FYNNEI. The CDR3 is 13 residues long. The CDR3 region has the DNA TGTGCCAGCAGACCTCTAGCGGCGGGGACCCAGTACTTC. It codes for CASRPLAAGTQYF.

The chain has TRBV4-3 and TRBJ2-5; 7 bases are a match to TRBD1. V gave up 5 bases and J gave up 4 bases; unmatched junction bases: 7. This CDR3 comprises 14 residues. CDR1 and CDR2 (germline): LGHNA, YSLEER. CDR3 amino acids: CASSRTGALETQYF. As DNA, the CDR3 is TGCGCCAGCAGCAGAACAGGGGCCCTAGAGACCCAGTACTTC.

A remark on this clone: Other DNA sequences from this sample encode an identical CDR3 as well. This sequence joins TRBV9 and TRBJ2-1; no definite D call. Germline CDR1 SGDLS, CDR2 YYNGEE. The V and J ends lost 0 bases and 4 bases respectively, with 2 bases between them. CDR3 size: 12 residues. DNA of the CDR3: TGTGCCAGCAGCGTAGGATACAATGAGCAGTTCTTC. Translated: CASSVGYNEQFF. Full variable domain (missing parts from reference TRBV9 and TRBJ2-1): DSGVTQTPKHLITATGQRVTLRCSPRSGDLSVYWYQQSLDQGLQFLIQYYNGEERAKGNILERFSAQQFPDLHSELNLSSLELGDSALYFCASSVGYNEQFFGPGTRLTVL.

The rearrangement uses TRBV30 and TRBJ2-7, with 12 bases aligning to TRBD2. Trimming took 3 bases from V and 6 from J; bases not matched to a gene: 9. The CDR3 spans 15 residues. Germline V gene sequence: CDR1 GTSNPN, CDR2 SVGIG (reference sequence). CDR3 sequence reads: CAWRRLAGGRPEQYF. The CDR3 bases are TGTGCCTGGAGACGCCTAGCGGGAGGGCGGCCCGAGCAGTACTTC.

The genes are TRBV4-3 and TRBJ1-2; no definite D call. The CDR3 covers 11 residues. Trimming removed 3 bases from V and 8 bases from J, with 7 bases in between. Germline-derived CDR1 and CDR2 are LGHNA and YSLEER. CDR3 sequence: CASSQGGGYTF. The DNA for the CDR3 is TGCGCCAGCAGCCAGGGTGGCGGCTACACCTTC.

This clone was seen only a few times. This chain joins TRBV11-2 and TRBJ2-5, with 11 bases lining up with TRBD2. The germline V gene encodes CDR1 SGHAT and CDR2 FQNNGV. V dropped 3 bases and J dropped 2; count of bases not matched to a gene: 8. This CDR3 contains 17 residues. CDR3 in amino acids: CASSFLTSGRKQETQYF. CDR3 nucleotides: TGTGCCAGCAGCTTTTTAACTAGCGGGAGAAAACAAGAGACCCAGTACTTC.

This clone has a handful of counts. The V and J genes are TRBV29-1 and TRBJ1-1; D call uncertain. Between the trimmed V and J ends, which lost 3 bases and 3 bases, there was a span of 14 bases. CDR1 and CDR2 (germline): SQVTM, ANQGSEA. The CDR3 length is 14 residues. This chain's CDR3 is CSVESRQSDTEAFF. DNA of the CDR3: TGCAGCGTTGAGAGCAGGCAAAGTGACACTGAAGCTTTCTTT.

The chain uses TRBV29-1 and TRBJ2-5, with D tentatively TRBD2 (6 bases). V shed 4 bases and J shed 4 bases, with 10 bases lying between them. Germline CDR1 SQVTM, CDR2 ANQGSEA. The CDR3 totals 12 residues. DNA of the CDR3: TGCAGCGTTGGACGGAGGGGAGAGACCCAGTACTTC. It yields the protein CSVGRRGETQYF.

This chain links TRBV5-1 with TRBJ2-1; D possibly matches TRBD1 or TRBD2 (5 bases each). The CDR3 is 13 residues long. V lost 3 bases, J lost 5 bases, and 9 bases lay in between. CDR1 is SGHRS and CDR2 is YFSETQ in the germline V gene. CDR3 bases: TGCGCCAGCAGCTCCGGGGCCGACAATGAGCAGTTCTTC. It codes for CASSSGADNEQFF.

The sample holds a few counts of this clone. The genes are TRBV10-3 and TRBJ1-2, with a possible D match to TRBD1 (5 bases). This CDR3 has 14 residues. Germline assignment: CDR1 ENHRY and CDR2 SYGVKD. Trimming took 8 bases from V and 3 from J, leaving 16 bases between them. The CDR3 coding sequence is TGTGCCATCCTTAAAGGACAAGGGGACTATGGCTACACCTTC. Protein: CAILKGQGDYGYTF.

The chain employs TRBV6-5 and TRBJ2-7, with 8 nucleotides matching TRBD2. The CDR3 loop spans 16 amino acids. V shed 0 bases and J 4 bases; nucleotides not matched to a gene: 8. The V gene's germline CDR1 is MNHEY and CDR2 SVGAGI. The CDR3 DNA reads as TGTGCCAGCAGTTACTCTCAAAGCGGGAGACATTACGAGCAGTACTTC. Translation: CASSYSQSGRHYEQYF.

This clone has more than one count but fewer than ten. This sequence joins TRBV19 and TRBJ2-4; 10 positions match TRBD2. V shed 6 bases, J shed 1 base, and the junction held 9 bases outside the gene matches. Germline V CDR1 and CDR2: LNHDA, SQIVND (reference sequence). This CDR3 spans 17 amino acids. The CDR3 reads CASRTLLAGDAKNIQYF. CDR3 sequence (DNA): TGTGCCAGTAGGACCCTTCTAGCGGGAGATGCCAAAAACATTCAGTACTTC. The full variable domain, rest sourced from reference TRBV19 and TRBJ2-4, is DGGITQSPKYLFRKEGQNVTLSCEQNLNHDAMYWYRQDPGQGLRLIYYSQIVNDFQKGDIAEGYSVSREKKESFPLTVTSAQKNPTAFYLCASRTLLAGDAKNIQYFGAGTRLSVL.

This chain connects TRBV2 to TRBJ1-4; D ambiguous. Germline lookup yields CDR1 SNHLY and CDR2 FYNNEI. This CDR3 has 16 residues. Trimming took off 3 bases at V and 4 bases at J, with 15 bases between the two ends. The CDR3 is CASSDEQLRGNEKLFF. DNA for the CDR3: TGTGCCAGCAGTGACGAGCAACTCCGGGGTAATGAAAAACTGTTTTTT.

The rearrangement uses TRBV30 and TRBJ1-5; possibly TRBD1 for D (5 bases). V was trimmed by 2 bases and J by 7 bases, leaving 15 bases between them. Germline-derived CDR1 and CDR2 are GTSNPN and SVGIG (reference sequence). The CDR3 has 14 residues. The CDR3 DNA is TGTGCCTGGAGTAGGGCAGGTGGGGCGCAGCCCCAGCATTTT. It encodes CAWSRAGGAQPQHF.

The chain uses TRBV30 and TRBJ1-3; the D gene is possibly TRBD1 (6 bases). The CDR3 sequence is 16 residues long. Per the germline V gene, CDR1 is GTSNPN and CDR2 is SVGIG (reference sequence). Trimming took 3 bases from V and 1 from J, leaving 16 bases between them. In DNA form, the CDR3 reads TGTGCCTGGAGGTCGGGACATGATCTTTCTGGAAACACCATATATTTT. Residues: CAWRSGHDLSGNTIYF.

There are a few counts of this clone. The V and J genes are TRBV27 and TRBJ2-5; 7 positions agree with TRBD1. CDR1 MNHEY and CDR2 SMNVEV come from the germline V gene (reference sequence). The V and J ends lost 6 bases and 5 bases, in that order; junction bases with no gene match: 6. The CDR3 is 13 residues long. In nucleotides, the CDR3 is TGTGCCAGCAGCCGACAGGGCTGGGAGACCCAGTACTTC. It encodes CASSRQGWETQYF.

CDR3 protein: CSVPHRANEKLFF. CDR3 DNA sequence: TGCAGCGTCCCCCACAGGGCTAATGAAAAACTGTTTTTT. The rearrangement joins TRBV29-1 to TRBJ1-4; maybe TRBD1 (6 bases). Per the germline V gene, CDR1 is SQVTM and CDR2 is ANQGSEA. The length of the CDR3 is 13 residues. V gave up 6 bases and J gave up 3 bases, with 11 bases separating them. The full variable domain, rest sourced from reference TRBV29-1 and TRBJ1-4, is SAVISQKPSRDICQRGTSLTIQCQVDSQVTMMFWYRQQPGQSLTLIATANQGSEATYESGFVIDKFPISRPNLTFSTLTVSNMSPEDSSIYLCSVPHRANEKLFFGSGTQLSVL.

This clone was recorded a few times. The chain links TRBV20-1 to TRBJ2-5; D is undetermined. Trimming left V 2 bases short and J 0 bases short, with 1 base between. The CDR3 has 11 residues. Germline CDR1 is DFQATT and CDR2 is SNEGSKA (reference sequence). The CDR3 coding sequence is TGCAGTGCTAGACACCAAGAGACCCAGTACTTC. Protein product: CSARHQETQYF.

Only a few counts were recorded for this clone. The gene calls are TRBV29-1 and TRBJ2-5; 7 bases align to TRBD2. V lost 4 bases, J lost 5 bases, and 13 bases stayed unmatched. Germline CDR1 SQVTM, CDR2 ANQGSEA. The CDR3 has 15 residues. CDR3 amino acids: CSVVPGSRRGETQYF. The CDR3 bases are TGCAGCGTTGTTCCCGGGAGTCGGCGGGGGGAGACCCAGTACTTC.

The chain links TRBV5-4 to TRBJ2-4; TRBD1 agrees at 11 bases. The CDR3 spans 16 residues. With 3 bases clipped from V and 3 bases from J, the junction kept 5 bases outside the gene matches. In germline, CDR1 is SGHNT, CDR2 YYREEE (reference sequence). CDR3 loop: CASSSGQGAGKNIQYF. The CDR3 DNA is TGTGCCAGCAGCTCCGGACAGGGGGCCGGCAAAAACATTCAGTACTTC.

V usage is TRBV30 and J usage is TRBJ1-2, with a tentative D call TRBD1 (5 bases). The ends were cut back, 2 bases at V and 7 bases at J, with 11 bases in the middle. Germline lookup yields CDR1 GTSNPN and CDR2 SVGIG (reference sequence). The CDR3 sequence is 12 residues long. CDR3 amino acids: CAWSTGDPGYTF. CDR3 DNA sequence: TGTGCCTGGAGTACGGGGGACCCTGGCTACACCTTC.